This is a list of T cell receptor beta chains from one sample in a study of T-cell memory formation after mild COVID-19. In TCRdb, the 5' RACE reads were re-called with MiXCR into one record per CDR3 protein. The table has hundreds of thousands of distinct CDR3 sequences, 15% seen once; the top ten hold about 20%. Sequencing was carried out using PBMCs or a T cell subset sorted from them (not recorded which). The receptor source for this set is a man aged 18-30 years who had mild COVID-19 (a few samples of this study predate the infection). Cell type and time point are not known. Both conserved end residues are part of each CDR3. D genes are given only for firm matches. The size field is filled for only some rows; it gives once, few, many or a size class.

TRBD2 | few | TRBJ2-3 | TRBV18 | TGTGCCAGCTCGCCGAGGAGCTCTAGCGGGACCACAGATACGCAGTATTTT | CASSPRSSSGTTDTQYF
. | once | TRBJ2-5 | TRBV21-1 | TGTGCCAGCAGCAAAGCTGGTCTAGCGGGCCGGGTGGCCCAGTACTTC | CASSKAGLAGRVAQYF
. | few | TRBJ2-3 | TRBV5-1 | TGCGCCAGCAGCTTCTGGAGCACAGATACGCAGTATTTT | CASSFWSTDTQYF
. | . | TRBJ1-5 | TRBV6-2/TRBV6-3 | TGTGCCAGCAGTTACCCGACCTGGGGGGGTAGCAATCAGCCCCAGCATTTT | CASSYPTWGGSNQPQHF
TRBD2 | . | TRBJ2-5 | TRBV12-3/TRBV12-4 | TGTGCCAGCACCTTAGCGGGGGGAAAAGAGACCCAGTACTTC | CASTLAGGKETQYF
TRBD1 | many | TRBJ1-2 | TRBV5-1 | TGCGCCAGCAGCTTTCCGACAGGGGATGGCTACACCTTC | CASSFPTGDGYTF
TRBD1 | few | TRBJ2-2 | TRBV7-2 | TGTGCCAGCAGCTTAAAGGGGGCTCACGGGGAGCTGTTTTTT | CASSLKGAHGELFF
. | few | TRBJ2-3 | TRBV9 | TGTGCCAGCAGCGAGGGTCTCTTAACGGGACCGCCCGAGAGGTATTTT | CASSEGLLTGPPERYF
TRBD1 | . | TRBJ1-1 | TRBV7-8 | TGTGCCAGCAGCTTATCGGGACAGTATAACACTGAAGCTTTCTTT | CASSLSGQYNTEAFF
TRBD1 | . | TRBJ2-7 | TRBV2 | TGTGCCAGCAGCGAGGGACAGGGGCCCGGCGAGCAGTACTTC | CASSEGQGPGEQYF
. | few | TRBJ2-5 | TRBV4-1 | TGCGCCAGCAGCCAAGACCTAGTTAGAGAGACCCAGTACTTC | CASSQDLVRETQYF
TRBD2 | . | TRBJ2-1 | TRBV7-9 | TGTGCCAGCAGCTCCGGTCTAACCGGGACTAGGTACAATGAGCAGTTCTTC | CASSSGLTGTRYNEQFF
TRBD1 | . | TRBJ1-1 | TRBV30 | TGTGCCTCCGGGACAGGGGATTCGAACACTGAAGCTTTCTTT | CASGTGDSNTEAFF
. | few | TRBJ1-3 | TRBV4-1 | TGCGCCAGCAGCCAAGGGGCAGACTCTGGAAACACCATATATTTT | CASSQGADSGNTIYF
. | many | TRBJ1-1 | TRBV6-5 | TGTGCCAGCATCAACACGGGGGGCACTGAAGCTTTCTTT | CASINTGGTEAFF
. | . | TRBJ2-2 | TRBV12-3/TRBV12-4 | TGTGCCAGCAGTTACCAGGGACCCCCCGGGGAGCTGTTTTTT | CASSYQGPPGELFF
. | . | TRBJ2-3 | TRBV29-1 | TGCAGCGTTCCCGTAAGGGCTTCTGCAGATACGCAGTATTTT | CSVPVRASADTQYF
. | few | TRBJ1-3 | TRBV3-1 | TGTGCCAGCAGCCTCTCGGGGTACGGAAACACCATATATTTT | CASSLSGYGNTIYF
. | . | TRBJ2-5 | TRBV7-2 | TGTGCCAGCAGCAAAGCATCATTGGAGACCCAGTACTTC | CASSKASLETQYF
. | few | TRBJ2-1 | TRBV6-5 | TGTGCCAGCAGTTGGGGGGGCGCCTACAATGAGCAGTTCTTC | CASSWGGAYNEQFF
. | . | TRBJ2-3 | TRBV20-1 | TGCAGTGCTAGGGTAAATCTGGCCACAGATACGCAGTATTTT | CSARVNLATDTQYF
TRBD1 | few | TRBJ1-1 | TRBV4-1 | TGCGCCAGCAGCCAACCGGGACAGGGAGGCGGACGTGGCTCTGAAGCTTTCTTT | CASSQPGQGGGRGSEAFF
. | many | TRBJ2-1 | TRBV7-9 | TGTGCCAGCAGCTTAGGTCTGAATGAGCAGTTCTTC | CASSLGLNEQFF
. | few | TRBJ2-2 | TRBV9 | TGTGCCAGCACGGGGGAAGGGGAGCTGTTTTTT | CASTGEGELFF
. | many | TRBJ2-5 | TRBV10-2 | TGCGCCAGCAGTGAAGGGGTGGAGACCCAGTACTTC | CASSEGVETQYF
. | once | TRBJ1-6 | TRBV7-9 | TGTGCCAGCAGCCGGGGTACTTCACCCCTCCACTTT | CASSRGTSPLHF
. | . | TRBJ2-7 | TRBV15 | TGTGCCACCAGCAGAGTTGGGGTCGAGCAGTACTTC | CATSRVGVEQYF
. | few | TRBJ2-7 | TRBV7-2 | TGTGCCAGCAGCTTAATAGCGAGGCAGGAGCAGTACTTC | CASSLIARQEQYF
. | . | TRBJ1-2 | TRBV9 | TGTGCCAGCAGCGTAGTTGAGGGCTATGGCTACACCTTC | CASSVVEGYGYTF
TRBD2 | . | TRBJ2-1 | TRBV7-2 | TGTGCCAGCAGCAACCGGCGGGGCGGGGGGTACAATGAGCAGTTCTTC | CASSNRRGGGYNEQFF
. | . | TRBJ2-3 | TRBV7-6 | TGTGCCAGCAGCACCTTCCCATCCGGGGTGAGCACAGATACGCAGTATTTT | CASSTFPSGVSTDTQYF
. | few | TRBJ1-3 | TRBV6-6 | TGTGCCAGCAGTTACGGAGGAGAGACAGGCTCTGGAAACACCATATATTTT | CASSYGGETGSGNTIYF
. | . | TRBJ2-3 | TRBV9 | TGTGCCAGCAGCGTCAGAACTAGTACAGATACGCAGTATTTT | CASSVRTSTDTQYF
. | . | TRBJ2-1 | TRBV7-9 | TGTGCCAGCAGCTCTCGATGGGAAGGGGTGAATGAGCAGTTCTTC | CASSSRWEGVNEQFF
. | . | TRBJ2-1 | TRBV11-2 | TGTGCCAGCAGCCCGCCGGCAGGGCGCTCCTACAATGAGCAGTTCTTC | CASSPPAGRSYNEQFF
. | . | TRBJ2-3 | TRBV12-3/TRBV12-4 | TGTGCCAGCAGTTTAGGAGGGTGGGAGACAGATACGCAGTATTTT | CASSLGGWETDTQYF
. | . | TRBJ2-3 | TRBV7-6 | TGTGCCAGCAGCGGCTGGGACGTCACAGATACGCAGTATTTT | CASSGWDVTDTQYF
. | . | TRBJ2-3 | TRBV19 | TGTGCCAGTAGTCTTAGTCGATACTCAGATACGCAGTATTTT | CASSLSRYSDTQYF
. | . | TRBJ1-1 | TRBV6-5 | TGTGCCAGCAGTTACCAATACCCTGGGTTGACTGAAGCTTTCTTT | CASSYQYPGLTEAFF
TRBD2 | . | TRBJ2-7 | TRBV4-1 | TGCGCCAGCAGCCAATGGCAGGCGGGGGGGTACGAGCAGTACTTC | CASSQWQAGGYEQYF
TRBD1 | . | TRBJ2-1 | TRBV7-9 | TGTGCCAGCAGCCCTAGGGACAGACCGGGGCCAGTGCAGTTCTTC | CASSPRDRPGPVQFF
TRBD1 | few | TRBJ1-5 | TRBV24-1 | TGTGCCACCAGTGAGGCGGACAGGGGAGGGGATCAGCCCCAGCATTTT | CATSEADRGGDQPQHF
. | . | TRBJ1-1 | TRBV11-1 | TGTGCCAGCAGCAGGGTTGGCCAGCTTGAAGCTTTCTTT | CASSRVGQLEAFF
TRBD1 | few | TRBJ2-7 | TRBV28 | TGTGCCAGCAGTCCAAATTCCGGGACAGGGGACCACGAGCAGTACTTC | CASSPNSGTGDHEQYF
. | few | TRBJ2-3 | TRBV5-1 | TGCGCCAGCAGCTTGGATCAGGGTTTGAGGACAGATACGCAGTATTTT | CASSLDQGLRTDTQYF
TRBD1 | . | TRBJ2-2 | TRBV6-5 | TGTGCCAGCGGGGGACAGGCTTCCACCGGGGAGCTGTTTTTT | CASGGQASTGELFF
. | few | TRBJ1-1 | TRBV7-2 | TGTGCCAGCAGCTTACAACAGTGGAGCACTGAAGCTTTCTTT | CASSLQQWSTEAFF
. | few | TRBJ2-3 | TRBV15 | TGTGCCACCAGCAGAGGGGGCCGTCTTAACTCAGATACGCAGTATTTT | CATSRGGRLNSDTQYF